These T cell receptor beta chains were read from a single sample in a study of control samples from healthy donors and cancer patients. The data were produced by immunoSEQ multiplex PCR, yet TCRdb's version contains in-frame clones alone and is incomplete. Among some 120,000 clones listed, roughly 90% were seen once. Sequenced input: blood. The receptor source for this set is a man between 18 and 35 years old in good health. CDR3s include the opening cysteine and the closing phenylalanine or tryptophan. Each record gives: clone size, J gene, D gene, V gene, CDR3 protein, CDR3 DNA. A D gene is named only where the DNA matches it firmly. Expanded clones are given a class, and other clones once, few, many or no size at all.

NA TRBJ2-5 TRBD1 TRBV2 CASSGGQDEETQYF TGTGCCAGCAGTGGTGGACAGGACGAAGAGACCCAGTACTTC
NA TRBJ1-1 TRBD1 TRBV6-1 CASSEGPGTAEAFF TGTGCCAGCAGTGAAGGACCCGGGACAGCTGAAGCTTTCTTT
NA TRBJ1-1 TRBD1 TRBV4-1 CASSHDPDRGNTEAFF TGCGCCAGCAGCCACGACCCGGACAGGGGGAACACTGAAGCTTTCTTT
NA TRBJ1-1 TRBD1 TRBV12-3/TRBV12-4 CASSRDRAAEAFF TGTGCCAGCAGCCGGGACAGGGCGGCTGAAGCTTTCTTT
NA TRBJ1-3 NA TRBV2 CASSEEVTSGNTIYF TGTGCCAGCAGTGAGGAGGTAACCTCTGGAAACACCATATATTTT
many TRBJ1-5 NA TRBV6-1 CASSEAPSHDSLNQPQHF TGTGCCAGCAGTGAAGCCCCTTCCCATGACAGCCTAAATCAGCCCCAGCATTTT
NA TRBJ2-1 TRBD1 TRBV19 CASSMSGTGGFNEQFF TGTGCCAGTAGTATGAGCGGGACAGGGGGCTTCAATGAGCAGTTCTTC
NA TRBJ2-7 TRBD1 TRBV7-8 CASSEEDRAYEQYF TGTGCCAGCAGCGAAGAGGACAGGGCCTACGAGCAGTACTTC
NA TRBJ2-1 NA TRBV7-9 CASSFADSSGYNEQFF TGTGCCAGCAGCTTTGCGGATTCCAGTGGCTACAATGAGCAGTTCTTC
once TRBJ2-3 TRBD1 TRBV2 CASTTDRGPDTQYF TGTGCCAGCACCACGGACAGGGGGCCAGATACGCAGTATTTT
NA TRBJ2-3 NA TRBV30 CARAVSRTDTQYF TGTGCCAGAGCGGTGAGCCGCACAGATACGCAGTATTTT
NA TRBJ2-4 TRBD1 TRBV27 CASSWGQGYIQYF TGTGCCAGCAGTTGGGGACAGGGTTACATTCAGTACTTC
NA TRBJ2-2 NA TRBV10-1 CASSESRVGELFF TGCGCCAGCAGTGAGTCAAGGGTCGGGGAGCTGTTTTTT
NA TRBJ1-1 NA TRBV28 CASSPFEARTMNTEAFF TGTGCCAGCAGTCCGTTCGAGGCACGTACCATGAACACTGAAGCTTTCTTT
NA TRBJ2-3 TRBD2 TRBV5-4 CASSLGTSDNLGQYF TGTGCCAGCAGCCTAGGGACTAGCGACAATTTAGGGCAGTATTTT
NA TRBJ1-2 TRBD1 TRBV19 CASSTYDRGGDYGYTF TGTGCCAGTAGTACCTACGACAGGGGAGGGGACTATGGCTACACCTTC
NA TRBJ1-1 NA TRBV30 CAWSDRAEAFF TGTGCCTGGAGTGACCGGGCTGAAGCTTTCTTT
NA TRBJ2-7 TRBD1 TRBV10-3 CAITPDRASYEQYF TGTGCCATCACTCCGGACAGGGCTTCCTACGAGCAGTACTTC
NA TRBJ1-4 NA TRBV4-1 CASGAGGAGTNEKLFF TGCGCCAGCGGGGCGGGCGGCGCCGGAACTAATGAAAAACTGTTTTTT
once TRBJ2-7 TRBD1 TRBV19 CASRRGQGRSYEQYF TGTGCCAGTAGAAGGGGACAGGGTAGATCCTACGAGCAGTACTTC
NA TRBJ2-1 NA TRBV10-2 CASSETLWGRAVF TGCGCCAGCAGTGAGACCCTATGGGGCCGTGCGGTCTTC
NA TRBJ1-1 NA TRBV5-1 CASSLMDGTMNTEAFF TGCGCCAGCAGCTTGATGGACGGAACCATGAACACTGAAGCTTTCTTT
NA TRBJ1-2 NA TRBV2 CASREMGYGYTF TGTGCCAGCAGGGAGATGGGCTATGGCTACACCTTC
NA TRBJ2-3 NA TRBV19 CASSRARVGDTQYF TGTGCCAGTAGTCGCGCCAGGGTGGGGGATACGCAGTATTTT
NA TRBJ2-7 TRBD1 TRBV5-4 CASSRGTDAVEQYF TGTGCCAGCAGCAGGGGGACAGACGCGGTTGAGCAGTACTTC
NA TRBJ1-1 TRBD1 TRBV19 CASSVDRGSNTEAFF TGTGCCAGTAGTGTGGACAGGGGATCGAACACTGAAGCTTTCTTT
NA TRBJ1-2 NA TRBV3-1/TRBV3-2 CASSHRGGPIANYGYTF TGTGCCAGCAGCCACCGCGGGGGGCCCATAGCTAACTATGGCTACACCTTC
NA TRBJ2-5 TRBD2 TRBV10-3 CAIGAAGGRETQYF TGTGCCATCGGGGCAGCGGGGGGGAGAGAGACCCAGTACTTC
NA TRBJ2-1 NA TRBV7-2 CASSPMLSGEQFF TGTGCCAGCAGCCCGATGCTCAGCGGTGAGCAGTTCTTC
NA TRBJ1-5 NA TRBV25-1 CASSDWTPGPQHF TGTGCCAGCAGTGATTGGACCCCGGGGCCCCAGCATTTT
NA TRBJ2-7 NA TRBV11-2 CASSLAFRQVLDEQYF TGTGCCAGCAGCTTAGCCTTTAGACAGGTTCTCGACGAGCAGTACTTC
NA TRBJ2-1 TRBD2 TRBV5-1 CASSWWGGSYNEQFF TGCGCCAGCAGCTGGTGGGGGGGCTCCTACAATGAGCAGTTCTTC
NA TRBJ2-3 NA TRBV19 CATSWSTDTQYF TGTGCCACCTCTTGGAGCACAGATACGCAGTATTTT
NA TRBJ2-1 TRBD1 TRBV19 CASSIGAGGPYEQFF TGTGCCAGTAGTATAGGGGCAGGGGGTCCCTATGAGCAGTTCTTC
NA TRBJ2-1 NA TRBV6-5 CASSYSPLNEQFF TGTGCCAGCAGTTACTCTCCCTTAAATGAGCAGTTCTTC
once TRBJ2-6 NA TRBV5-6 CASSLVQAFSGANVLTF TGTGCCAGCAGCTTAGTACAGGCCTTCTCTGGGGCCAACGTCCTGACTTTC
NA TRBJ2-2 NA TRBV7-9 CASSLEKGNANTGELFF TGTGCCAGCAGCTTAGAAAAAGGAAACGCGAACACCGGGGAGCTGTTTTTT
NA TRBJ1-5 NA TRBV19 CASSSNSNQPQHF TGTGCCAGTTCGTCCAATAGCAATCAGCCCCAGCATTTT
few TRBJ1-2 TRBD1 TRBV5-1 CASSLAGTGEGYTF TGCGCCAGCAGCTTGGCCGGGACAGGGGAGGGCTACACCTTC
NA TRBJ2-2 TRBD2 TRBV7-2 CASSLEGGRNTGELFF TGTGCCAGCAGCTTAGAAGGCGGGAGGAACACCGGGGAGCTGTTTTTT
NA TRBJ1-1 NA TRBV28 CASSLSRMNTEAFF TGTGCCAGCAGTTTATCACGGATGAACACTGAAGCTTTCTTT
NA TRBJ1-1 NA TRBV5-4 CASSLRGGNTEAFF TGTGCCAGCAGCTTGAGGGGAGGGAACACTGAAGCTTTCTTT
NA TRBJ1-3 NA TRBV9 CASSVGQVVGNTIYF TGTGCCAGCAGCGTAGGGCAGGTTGTGGGAAACACCATATATTTT
NA TRBJ1-5 TRBD1 TRBV28 CASSFHGLSRDRGYQPQHF TGTGCCAGCAGTTTTCACGGCCTTAGCCGGGACAGGGGTTATCAGCCCCAGCATTTT
NA TRBJ1-5 NA TRBV27 CASSLIGGNQPQHF TGTGCCAGCAGTTTAATAGGGGGGAATCAGCCCCAGCATTTT
NA TRBJ2-1 TRBD2 TRBV27 CASSLGTSGISQRGNEQFF TGTGCCAGCAGCCTAGGGACTAGCGGGATATCTCAACGGGGCAATGAGCAGTTCTTC
NA TRBJ1-2 TRBD1 TRBV4-2 CASSQALGQGFNYGYTF TGTGCCAGCAGCCAAGCCTTAGGACAGGGGTTTAACTATGGCTACACCTTC
NA TRBJ1-1 TRBD1 TRBV25-1 CASRGQGSTEAFF TGTGCCAGCAGAGGACAGGGAAGCACTGAAGCTTTCTTT
NA TRBJ1-4 NA TRBV28 CASSSVEGEKLFF TGTGCCAGCAGTTCGGTGGAAGGTGAAAAACTGTTTTTT
NA TRBJ2-1 NA TRBV5-5 CASSLSSEALYEQFF TGTGCCAGCAGCTTGTCTAGCGAAGCCCTCTATGAGCAGTTCTTC
NA TRBJ2-3 NA TRBV11-2 CASSLDHVDTQYF TGTGCCAGCAGCTTAGACCACGTAGATACGCAGTATTTT
NA TRBJ2-1 NA TRBV7-6 CASSLGIPQSYNEQFF TGTGCCAGCAGCTTAGGTATCCCCCAGTCCTACAATGAGCAGTTCTTC
NA TRBJ2-3 TRBD2 TRBV20-1 CSASLGGVTDTQYF TGCAGTGCTAGTCTCGGGGGGGTAACAGATACGCAGTATTTT
NA TRBJ2-1 TRBD1 TRBV5-1 CASSNGTAELDEQFF TGCGCCAGCAGCAACGGGACAGCGGAGCTCGATGAGCAGTTCTTC
NA TRBJ1-3 NA TRBV11-1 CASSLAKRSGNTIYF TGTGCCAGCAGCTTAGCGAAGAGGTCTGGAAACACCATATATTTT
NA TRBJ1-2 TRBD1 TRBV28 CASSFSKLWTGNYGYTF TGTGCCAGCAGTTTTTCAAAACTTTGGACAGGGAACTATGGCTACACCTTC
NA TRBJ1-2 NA TRBV28 CASSPGPSGYTF TGTGCCAGCAGCCCCGGGCCAAGCGGCTACACCTTC